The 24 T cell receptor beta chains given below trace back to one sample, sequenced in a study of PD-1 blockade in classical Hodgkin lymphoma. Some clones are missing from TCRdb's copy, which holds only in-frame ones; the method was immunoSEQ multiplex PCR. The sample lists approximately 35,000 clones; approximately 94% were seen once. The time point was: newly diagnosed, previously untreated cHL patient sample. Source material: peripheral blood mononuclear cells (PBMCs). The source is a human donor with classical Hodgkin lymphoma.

The CDR3 region is CASSLKGANEKLFF. DNA of the CDR3: TGTGCCAGCAGCTTGAAGGGTGCTAATGAAAAACTGTTTTTT. The chain employs TRBV5-4 and TRBJ1-4; no definite D call. Trimming removed 1 base at V and 3 bases at J, with 7 bases between. Germline CDR1 and CDR2: SGHNT and YYREEE (reference sequence). The CDR3 length is 14 residues. The full variable domain, in which reference TRBV5-4 and TRBJ1-4 provide the parts outside the CDR3, is ETGVTQSPTHLIKTRGQQVTLRCSSQSGHNTVSWYQQALGQGPQFIFQYYREEENGRGNFPPRFSGLQFPNYSSELNVNALELDDSALYLCASSLKGANEKLFFGSGTQLSVL.

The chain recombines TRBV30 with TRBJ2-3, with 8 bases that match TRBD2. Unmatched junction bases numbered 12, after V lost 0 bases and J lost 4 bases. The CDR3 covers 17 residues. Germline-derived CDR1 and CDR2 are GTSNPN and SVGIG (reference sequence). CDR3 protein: CAWSVPVREGGADTQYF. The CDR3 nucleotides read TGTGCCTGGAGTGTACCCGTCCGGGAGGGCGGCGCAGATACGCAGTATTTT.

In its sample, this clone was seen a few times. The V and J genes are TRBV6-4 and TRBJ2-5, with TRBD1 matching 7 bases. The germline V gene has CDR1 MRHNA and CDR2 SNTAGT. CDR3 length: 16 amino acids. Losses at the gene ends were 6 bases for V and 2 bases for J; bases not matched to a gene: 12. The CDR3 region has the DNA TGTGCCAGCAGCTTACGGGACAGCCCGGAACAAGAGACCCAGTACTTC. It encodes CASSLRDSPEQETQYF.

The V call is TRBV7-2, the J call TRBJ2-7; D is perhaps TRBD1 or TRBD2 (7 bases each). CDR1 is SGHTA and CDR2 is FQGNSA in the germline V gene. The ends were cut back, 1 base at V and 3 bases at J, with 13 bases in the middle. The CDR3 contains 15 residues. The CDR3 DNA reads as TGTGCCAGCAGCTTAGGACAGGGAGGGGGCTACGAGCAGTACTTC. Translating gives CASSLGQGGGYEQYF.

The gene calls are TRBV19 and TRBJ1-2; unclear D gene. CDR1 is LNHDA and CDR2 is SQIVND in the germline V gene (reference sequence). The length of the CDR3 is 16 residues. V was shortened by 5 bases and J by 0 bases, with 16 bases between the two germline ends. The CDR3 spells CASSPGSGRTNYGYTF. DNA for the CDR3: TGTGCCAGTAGTCCGGGCAGCGGCAGGACTAACTATGGCTACACCTTC.

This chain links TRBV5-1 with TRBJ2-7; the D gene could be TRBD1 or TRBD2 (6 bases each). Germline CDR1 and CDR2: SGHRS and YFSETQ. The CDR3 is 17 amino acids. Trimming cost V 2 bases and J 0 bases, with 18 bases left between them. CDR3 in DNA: TGCGCCAGCAGCTTCTTATGGGGGGCCTATAGCTCCTACGAGCAGTACTTC. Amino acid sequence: CASSFLWGAYSSYEQYF.

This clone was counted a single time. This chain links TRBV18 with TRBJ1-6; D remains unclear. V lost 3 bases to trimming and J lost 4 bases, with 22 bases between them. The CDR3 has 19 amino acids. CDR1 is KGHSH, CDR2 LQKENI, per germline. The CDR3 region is CASSPLREDPATYNSPLHF. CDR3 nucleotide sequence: TGTGCCAGCTCACCCCTCCGAGAGGACCCAGCTACTTATAATTCACCCCTCCACTTT. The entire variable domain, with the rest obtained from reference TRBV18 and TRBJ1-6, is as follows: NAGVMQNPRHLVRRRGQEARLRCSPMKGHSHVYWYRQLPEEGLKFMVYLQKENIIDESGMPKERFSAEFPKEGPSILRIQQVVRGDSAAYFCASSPLREDPATYNSPLHFGNGTRLTVT.

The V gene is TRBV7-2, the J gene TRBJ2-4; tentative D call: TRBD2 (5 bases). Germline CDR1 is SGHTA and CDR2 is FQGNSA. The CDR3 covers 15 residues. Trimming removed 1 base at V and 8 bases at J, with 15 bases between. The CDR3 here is CASSLDSHLGDIQYF. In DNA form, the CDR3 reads TGTGCCAGCAGCTTAGATTCCCACCTCGGGGACATTCAGTACTTC.

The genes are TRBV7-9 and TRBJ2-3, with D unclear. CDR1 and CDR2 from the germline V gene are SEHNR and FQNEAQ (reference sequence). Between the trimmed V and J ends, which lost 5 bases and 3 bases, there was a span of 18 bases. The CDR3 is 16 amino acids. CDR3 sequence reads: CASSPVLARQTDTQYF. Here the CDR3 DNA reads TGTGCCAGCAGCCCGGTTTTGGCTCGGCAGACAGATACGCAGTATTTT.

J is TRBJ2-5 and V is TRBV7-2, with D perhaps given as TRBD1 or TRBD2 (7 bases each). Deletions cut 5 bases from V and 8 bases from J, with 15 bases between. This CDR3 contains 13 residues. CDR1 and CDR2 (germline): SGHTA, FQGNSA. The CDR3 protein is CASSLTGEGTQYF. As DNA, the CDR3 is TGTGCCAGCAGCCTTACAGGGGAGGGAACCCAGTACTTC.

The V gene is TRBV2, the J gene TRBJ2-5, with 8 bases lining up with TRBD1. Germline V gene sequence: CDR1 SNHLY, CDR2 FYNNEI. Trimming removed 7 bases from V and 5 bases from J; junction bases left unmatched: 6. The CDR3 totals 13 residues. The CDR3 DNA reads TGTGCCAGCATAACAGGGGGACGGGAGACCCAGTACTTC. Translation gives CASITGGRETQYF.

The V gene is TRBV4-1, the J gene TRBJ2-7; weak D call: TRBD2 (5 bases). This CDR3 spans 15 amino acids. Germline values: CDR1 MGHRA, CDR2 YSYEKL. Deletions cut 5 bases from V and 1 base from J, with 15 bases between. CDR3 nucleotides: TGCGCCAGCAGCACCGGGATCTTGGGGTCCTACGAGCAGTACTTC. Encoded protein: CASSTGILGSYEQYF.

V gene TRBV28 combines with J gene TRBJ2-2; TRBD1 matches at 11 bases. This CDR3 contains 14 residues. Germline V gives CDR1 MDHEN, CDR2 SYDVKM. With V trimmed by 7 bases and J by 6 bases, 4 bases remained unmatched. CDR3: CASTPGQGAGELFF. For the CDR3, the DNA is TGTGCCAGCACTCCGGGACAGGGGGCCGGGGAGCTGTTTTTT.

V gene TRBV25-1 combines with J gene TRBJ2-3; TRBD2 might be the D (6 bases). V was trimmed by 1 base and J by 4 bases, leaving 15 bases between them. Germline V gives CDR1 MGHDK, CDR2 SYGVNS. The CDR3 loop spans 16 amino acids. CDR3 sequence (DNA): TGTGCCAGCAGTGAATGGAGGGCTCTAATGGCAGATACGCAGTATTTT. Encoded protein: CASSEWRALMADTQYF. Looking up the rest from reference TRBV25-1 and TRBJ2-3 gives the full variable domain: EADIYQTPRYLVIGTGKKITLECSQTMGHDKMYWYQQDPGMELHLIHYSYGVNSTEKGDLSSESTVSRIRTEHFPLTLESARPSHTSQYLCASSEWRALMADTQYFGPGTRLTVL.

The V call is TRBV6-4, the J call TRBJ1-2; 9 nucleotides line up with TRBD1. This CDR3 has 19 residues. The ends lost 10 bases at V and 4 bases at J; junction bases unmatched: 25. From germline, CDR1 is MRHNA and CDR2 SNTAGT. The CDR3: CATFGRTRTGDMRRYGYTF. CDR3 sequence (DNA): TGTGCCACCTTTGGAAGAACTCGGACAGGGGATATGCGACGCTATGGCTACACCTTC.

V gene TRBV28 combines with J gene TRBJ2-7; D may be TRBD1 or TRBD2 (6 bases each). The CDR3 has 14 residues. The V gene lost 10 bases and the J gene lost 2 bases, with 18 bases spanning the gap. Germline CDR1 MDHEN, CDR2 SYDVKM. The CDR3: CAIRRRGTTYEQYF. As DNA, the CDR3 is TGTGCCATCCGTCGACGGGGGACAACCTACGAGCAGTACTTC. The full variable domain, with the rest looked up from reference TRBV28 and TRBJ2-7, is DVKVTQSSRYLVKRTGEKVFLECVQDMDHENMFWYRQDPGLGLRLIYFSYDVKMKEKGDIPEGYSVSREKKERFSLILESASTNQTSMYLCAIRRRGTTYEQYFGPGTRLTVT.

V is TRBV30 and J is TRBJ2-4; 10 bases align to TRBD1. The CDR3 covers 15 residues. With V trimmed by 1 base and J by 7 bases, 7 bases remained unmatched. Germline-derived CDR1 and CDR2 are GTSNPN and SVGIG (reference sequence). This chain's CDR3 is CAWSGTGGWTNIQYF. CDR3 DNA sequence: TGTGCCTGGAGTGGGACAGGGGGGTGGACGAACATTCAGTACTTC.

CDR3 region: CASSNWDRKKPQYF. CDR3 DNA sequence: TGTGCCAGCAGCAACTGGGACCGTAAAAAGCCCCAGTACTTC. V is TRBV2 and J is TRBJ2-5; D is tentatively TRBD1 or TRBD2 (5 bases each). The CDR3 extends over 14 amino acids. V was trimmed by 6 bases and J by 9 bases, leaving 20 bases between them. CDR1 is SNHLY, CDR2 FYNNEI, per germline.

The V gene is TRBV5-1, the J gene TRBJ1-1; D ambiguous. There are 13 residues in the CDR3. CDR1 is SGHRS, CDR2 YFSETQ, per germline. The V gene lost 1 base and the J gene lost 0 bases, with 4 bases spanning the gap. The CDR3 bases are TGCGCCAGCAGCTTGACAGTGAACACTGAAGCTTTCTTT. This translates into CASSLTVNTEAFF.

CDR3 DNA: TGCAGCGCCCAAGCCCCCACCGAGCAGTACTTC. This gives the protein CSAQAPTEQYF. V and J are TRBV29-1 and TRBJ2-7; D is uncertain. CDR3 length: 11 amino acids. The germline CDR1 and CDR2 sequences are SQVTM and ANQGSEA. Trimming took off 7 bases at V and 6 bases at J, with 13 bases between the two ends.

CDR3 residues: CASSIELMGQGEAFF. DNA of the CDR3: TGTGCCAGTAGTATAGAGTTGATGGGGCAGGGTGAAGCTTTCTTT. This chain joins TRBV19 and TRBJ1-1; tentative D call: TRBD1 (5 bases). In germline, CDR1 is LNHDA, CDR2 SQIVND (reference sequence). The CDR3 contains 15 residues. Deletions cut 0 bases from V and 7 bases from J, with 15 bases between.

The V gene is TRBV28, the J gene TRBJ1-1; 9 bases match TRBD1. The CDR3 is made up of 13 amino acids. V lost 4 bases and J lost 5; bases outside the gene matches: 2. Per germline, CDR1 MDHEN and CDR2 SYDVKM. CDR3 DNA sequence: TGTGCCAGCAGTTATGACAGGGGGACTGAAGCTTTCTTT. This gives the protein CASSYDRGTEAFF.

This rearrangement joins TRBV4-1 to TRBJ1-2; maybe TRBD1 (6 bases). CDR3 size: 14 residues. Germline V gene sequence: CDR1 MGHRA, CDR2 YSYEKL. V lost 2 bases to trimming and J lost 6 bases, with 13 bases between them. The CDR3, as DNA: TGCGCCAGCAGCCAAATACAGGGTAAGGATGGCTACACCTTC. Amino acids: CASSQIQGKDGYTF.

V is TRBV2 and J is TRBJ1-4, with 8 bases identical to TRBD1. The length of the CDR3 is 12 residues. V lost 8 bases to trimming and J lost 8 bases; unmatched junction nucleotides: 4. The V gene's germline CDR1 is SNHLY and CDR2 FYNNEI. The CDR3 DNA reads TGTGCCAGCTCTCGGACAGGGGAAAAACTGTTTTTT. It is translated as CASSRTGEKLFF.